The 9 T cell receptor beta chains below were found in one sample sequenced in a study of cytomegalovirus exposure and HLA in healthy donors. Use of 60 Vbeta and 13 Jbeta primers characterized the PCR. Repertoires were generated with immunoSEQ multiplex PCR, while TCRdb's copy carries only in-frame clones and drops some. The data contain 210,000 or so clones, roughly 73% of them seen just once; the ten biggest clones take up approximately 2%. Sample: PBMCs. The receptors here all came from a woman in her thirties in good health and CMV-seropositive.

The CDR3 DNA sequence: TGTGCCAGCATTGGGACTAGCGGGGGCCTCCAAGAGACCCAGTACTTC. Amino acids: CASIGTSGGLQETQYF. This rearrangement joins TRBV6-6 to TRBJ2-5; 14 bases align to TRBD2. Germline CDR1 reads MNHNY; CDR2 reads SVGAGI (reference sequence). J lost 1 base, V lost 7 bases, and 5 bases had no gene match. The CDR3 loop spans 16 amino acids.

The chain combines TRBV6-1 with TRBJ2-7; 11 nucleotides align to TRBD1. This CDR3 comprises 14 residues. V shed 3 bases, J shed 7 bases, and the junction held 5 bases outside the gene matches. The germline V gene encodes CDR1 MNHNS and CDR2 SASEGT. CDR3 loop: CASSEPGQGGEQYF. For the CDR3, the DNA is TGTGCCAGCAGTGAGCCGGGACAGGGGGGGGAGCAGTACTTC.

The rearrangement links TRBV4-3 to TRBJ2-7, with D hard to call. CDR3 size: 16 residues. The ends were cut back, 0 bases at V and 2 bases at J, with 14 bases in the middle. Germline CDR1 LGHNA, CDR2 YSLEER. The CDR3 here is CASSQEVGQETYEQYF. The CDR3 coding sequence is TGCGCCAGCAGCCAAGAGGTTGGGCAGGAAACCTACGAGCAGTACTTC.

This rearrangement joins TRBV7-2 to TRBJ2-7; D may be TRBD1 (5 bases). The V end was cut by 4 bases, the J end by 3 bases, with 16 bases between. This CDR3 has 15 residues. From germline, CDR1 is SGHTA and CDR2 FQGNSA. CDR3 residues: CASSSGRGRVYEQYF. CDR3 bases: TGTGCCAGCAGCTCGGGCCGCGGCAGGGTCTACGAGCAGTACTTC.

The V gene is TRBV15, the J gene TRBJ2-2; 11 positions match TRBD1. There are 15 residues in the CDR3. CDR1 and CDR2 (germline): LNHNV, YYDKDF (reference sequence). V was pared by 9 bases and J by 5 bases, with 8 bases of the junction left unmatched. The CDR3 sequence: CATKGGTGGTGELFF. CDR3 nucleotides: TGTGCCACAAAGGGCGGGACAGGGGGAACCGGGGAGCTGTTTTTT.

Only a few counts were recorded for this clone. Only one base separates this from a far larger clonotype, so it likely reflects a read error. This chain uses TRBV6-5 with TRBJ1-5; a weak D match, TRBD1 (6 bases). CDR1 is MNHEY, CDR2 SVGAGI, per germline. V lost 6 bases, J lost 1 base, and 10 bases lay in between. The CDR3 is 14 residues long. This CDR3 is CASRLTGSNQPQHF. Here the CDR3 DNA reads TGTGCCAGCAGGTTGACAGGAAGCAATCAGCCCCAGCATTTT.

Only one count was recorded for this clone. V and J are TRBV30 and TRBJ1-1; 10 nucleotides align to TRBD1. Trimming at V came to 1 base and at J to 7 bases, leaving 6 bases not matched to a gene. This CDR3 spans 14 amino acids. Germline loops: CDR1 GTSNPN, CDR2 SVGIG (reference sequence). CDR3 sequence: CAWSGDRGRSEAFF. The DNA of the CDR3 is TGTGCCTGGAGTGGGGACAGGGGTAGGAGTGAAGCTTTCTTT. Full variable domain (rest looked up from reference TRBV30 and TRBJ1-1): SQTIHQWPATLVQPVGSPLSLECTVEGTSNPNLYWYRQAAGRGLQLLFYSVGIGQISSEVPQNLSASRPQDRQFILSSKKLLLSDSGFYLCAWSGDRGRSEAFFGQGTRLTVV.

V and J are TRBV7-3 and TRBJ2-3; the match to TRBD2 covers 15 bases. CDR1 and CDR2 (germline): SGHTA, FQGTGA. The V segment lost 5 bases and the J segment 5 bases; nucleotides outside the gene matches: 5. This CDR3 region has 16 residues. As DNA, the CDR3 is TGTGCCAGCAGCCCAGGACTAGCGGGGGGGCAAGATACGCAGTATTTT. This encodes CASSPGLAGGQDTQYF.

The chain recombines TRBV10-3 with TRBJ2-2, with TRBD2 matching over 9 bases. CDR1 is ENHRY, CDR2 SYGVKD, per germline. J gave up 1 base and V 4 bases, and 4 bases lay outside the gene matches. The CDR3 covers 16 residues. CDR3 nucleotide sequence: TGTGCCATCAGTGCCGATAGCGGGGGGAACACCGGGGAGCTGTTTTTT. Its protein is CAISADSGGNTGELFF.